Listed here are 2 T cell receptor beta chains from one sample, sequenced in a study of blood T cell repertoires in COVID-19. Sequencing was performed with immunoSEQ multiplex PCR; in TCRdb, only in-frame clones are kept and a portion is missing. The sample lists roughly 250,000 clones, around 90% occurring once. The sample comprised peripheral blood. Receptor source: a woman aged 40-49 years who had recovered from COVID-19.

Only a few counts were recorded for this clone. V usage is TRBV7-9 and J usage is TRBJ1-3; possibly TRBD1 for D (6 bases). This CDR3 comprises 14 residues. The V and J ends lost 4 bases and 4 bases respectively, with 11 bases between them. The germline V gene has CDR1 SEHNR and CDR2 FQNEAQ (reference sequence). The CDR3 sequence: CASSSQGLGNTIYF. The CDR3 bases are TGTGCCAGCAGCTCCCAGGGGCTCGGAAACACCATATATTTT.

This rearrangement joins TRBV6-5 to TRBJ1-5; 8 nucleotides agree with TRBD1. J gave up 1 base and V 4 bases, and 6 bases lay outside the gene matches. The CDR3 loop spans 16 amino acids. CDR1 is MNHEY and CDR2 is SVGAGI in the germline V gene. The CDR3, as DNA: TGTGCCAGCAGTTCCCGACAGGGGATCAGCAATCAGCCCCAGCATTTT. This codes for CASSSRQGISNQPQHF.